This T cell receptor (beta chain) was identified during a study of blood T cell repertoires in COVID-19. Study details: Samples taken during acute and convalescent COVID-19 were collected in the United States, Italy and Spain.

Germline trimming cut 8 bases from V and 5 bases from J; bases unmatched to any gene: 5. The CDR3 sequence is 13 residues long. Germline CDR1 KGHDR, CDR2 SFDVKD. Original methodology: By means of reference gene primer amplification, nucleated cell counts were estimated. Sequencing used immunoSEQ multiplex PCR; TCRdb keeps in-frame clones, though not all of them. D and trimming were read from the DNA, whereas the V and J calls and clone size are those reported in that table. The sample has a few hundred thousand clones, roughly 88% seen once. The sequenced material came from peripheral blood. The TCR was taken from a woman aged 45-65 years with acute or convalescent COVID-19. The genes are TRBV24-1 and TRBJ2-7, with 10 bases identical to TRBD2. CDR3 amino acids: CATITSGKNEQYF. The DNA of the CDR3 is TGTGCCACCATAACTAGCGGGAAGAACGAGCAGTACTTC.